This T cell receptor beta chain appears in the sequencing data of a study of blood T cell repertoires in COVID-19. As for the study in general: COVID-19 samples collected from the United States, Italy and Spain covered acute and convalescent phases.

Seattle participants joined during active infection and were tracked over time. TCRdb's copy holds only in-frame clones and misses some; the assay was immunoSEQ multiplex PCR. The table includes fewer than 700,000 clones, approximately 88% detected once. The CDR3 has 15 amino acids. Germline V gene data show CDR1 as SEHNR and CDR2 as FQNEAQ (reference sequence). The V gene end was trimmed by 7 bases and the J gene end by 7 bases; junction bases not matched to a gene: 10. The sample was peripheral blood. The sequence was collected from a woman in her 50s with COVID-19, enrolled during active disease. The chain recombines TRBV7-9 with TRBJ2-1; TRBD2 matches 10 bases. The chain's CDR3 is CASTSLAGLGNEQFF. The CDR3 DNA reads as TGTGCCAGCACCTCACTAGCGGGGTTGGGGAATGAGCAGTTCTTC. The whole variable domain, filled in from reference TRBV7-9 and TRBJ2-1, reads DTGVSQNPRHKITKRGQNVTFRCDPISEHNRLYWYRQTLGQGPEFLTYFQNEAQLEKSRLLSDRFSAERPKGSFSTLEIQRTEQGDSAMYLCASTSLAGLGNEQFFGPGTRLTVL.